The 31 T cell receptor beta chains below come from one sample, sequenced in a study of blood T cells in healthy people across ages. Primers used in a second PCR of about 6 to 12 cycles were a sample-barcoded 5' primer and a J-beta primer mix. TCRdb analysed the 5' RACE reads with MiXCR anew, one entry per CDR3 protein. The sample has around 870,000 distinct CDR3 sequences, 25% to 35% seen once. The sequenced material came from blood. These receptors all stem from a woman older than 75 in good health.

Turning to this clonotype: A much larger clone differs by one base, so this may be a read error. The chain couples TRBV4-3 to TRBJ1-2; possibly TRBD1 for D (6 bases). The V gene's germline CDR1 is LGHNA and CDR2 YSLEER. Trimming took 1 base from V and 9 from J, leaving 18 bases between them. The CDR3 is 15 amino acids. CDR3 nucleotide sequence: TGCGCCAGCAGCCAAGCCCAGGGGACTCTAAGTAGCTACACCTTC. Its translation: CASSQAQGTLSSYTF.

This clonotype was counted a few times. The chain employs TRBV20-1 and TRBJ2-5, with D hard to call. This CDR3 comprises 11 residues. V was pared by 5 bases and J by 2 bases, with 6 bases between. Germline V gene lookup returns CDR1 DFQATT and CDR2 SNEGSKA (reference sequence). The chain's CDR3 is CSALGQETQYF. CDR3 nucleotides: TGCAGTGCTCTGGGTCAAGAGACCCAGTACTTC.

The V and J genes are TRBV5-1 and TRBJ2-1; tentatively, D is TRBD1 or TRBD2 (5 bases each). The CDR3 totals 11 residues. V lost 7 bases, J lost 15 bases, and 17 bases lay in between. Germline CDR1 and CDR2: SGHRS and YFSETQ. CDR3 in amino acids: CASSPGWGRFF. CDR3 in DNA: TGCGCCAGCTCCCCGGGGTGGGGCCGGTTCTTC.

The table lists this clonotype with many counts. The V gene is TRBV6-2 or TRBV6-3, the J gene TRBJ2-5, with 12 nucleotides matching TRBD2. The J segment lost 3 bases and the V segment lost 0 bases, leaving 2 bases of the junction unmatched. Germline V gene data show CDR1 as MNHEY and CDR2 as SVGEGT. There are 16 residues in the CDR3. CDR3 in amino acids: CASSYSWTSGEETQYF. Here the CDR3 DNA reads TGTGCCAGCAGTTACTCGTGGACTAGCGGGGAAGAGACCCAGTACTTC.

The chain carries TRBV7-9 and TRBJ1-1; D unclear. Trimming took 1 base from V and 0 from J, leaving 6 bases between them. In germline, CDR1 is SEHNR, CDR2 FQNEAQ (reference sequence). The length of the CDR3 is 14 residues. This chain's CDR3 is CASSLEGMNTEAFF. The CDR3 DNA is TGTGCCAGCAGCTTAGAGGGAATGAACACTGAAGCTTTCTTT.

The chain uses TRBV5-1 and TRBJ1-2, with 10 bases matching TRBD1. This CDR3 spans 14 amino acids. Germline V gene lookup returns CDR1 SGHRS and CDR2 YFSETQ. Losses at the gene ends were 4 bases for V and 7 bases for J; bases not matched to a gene: 7. CDR3 nucleotide sequence: TGCGCCAGCAGCGCCGGGGGGACAGGGGTTGGCTACACCTTC. Translated: CASSAGGTGVGYTF.

This clonotype has ten or more counts. CDR3: CSVDPSVQETQYF. The CDR3 nucleotides are TGCAGCGTTGATCCCTCGGTCCAAGAGACCCAGTACTTC. The genes are TRBV29-1 and TRBJ2-5; D uncertain. This CDR3 comprises 13 residues. Germline CDR1 is SQVTM and CDR2 is ANQGSEA. V shed 3 bases and J shed 1 base, with 9 bases lying between them.

This clonotype was recorded at least ten times. This chain links TRBV9 with TRBJ2-3; maybe TRBD2 (5 bases). Germline V gene sequence: CDR1 SGDLS, CDR2 YYNGEE. V lost 5 bases to trimming and J lost 3 bases, with 16 bases between them. The CDR3 consists of 15 residues. CDR3 protein: CASRSGRLETDTQYF. The CDR3 region has the DNA TGTGCCAGCAGAAGCGGCCGGTTGGAGACAGATACGCAGTATTTT. Complete variable domain (other parts from reference TRBV9 and TRBJ2-3): DSGVTQTPKHLITATGQRVTLRCSPRSGDLSVYWYQQSLDQGLQFLIQYYNGEERAKGNILERFSAQQFPDLHSELNLSSLELGDSALYFCASRSGRLETDTQYFGPGTRLTVL.

V gene TRBV24-1 combines with J gene TRBJ2-5, with no clear D. V dropped 3 bases and J dropped 5 bases, with 6 bases sitting between them. CDR3 size: 12 residues. Germline V gene lookup returns CDR1 KGHDR and CDR2 SFDVKD. CDR3 sequence reads: CATSDTLETQYF. CDR3 sequence (DNA): TGTGCCACCAGTGATACCCTGGAGACCCAGTACTTC.

This clonotype was observed a few times. J is TRBJ1-1 and V is TRBV4-3, with 10 bases aligning to TRBD1. V was clipped by 4 bases and J by 6 bases; unmatched bases: 14. This CDR3 is built from 17 residues. Per the germline V gene, CDR1 is LGHNA and CDR2 is YSLEER. The CDR3 protein is CASSLRTGGTEGAEAFF. DNA for the CDR3: TGCGCCAGCAGCCTTCGGACAGGGGGGACTGAGGGGGCTGAAGCTTTCTTT.

This clonotype was detected ten times or more. The chain combines TRBV6-6 with TRBJ1-1; D call uncertain. The CDR3 runs to 15 residues. V lost 0 bases and J 1 base, leaving 9 bases between the germline ends. CDR1 is MNHNY and CDR2 is SVGAGI in the germline V gene (reference sequence). The CDR3 region is CASSYSRSGNTEAFF. The CDR3 DNA sequence: TGTGCCAGCAGTTACTCGCGGTCAGGGAACACTGAAGCTTTCTTT.

Ten or more counts support this clonotype. The CDR3 region is CASSPQLGGLAGGEQFF. The CDR3 DNA follows: TGTGCCAGCAGCCCCCAATTGGGAGGACTAGCGGGAGGTGAGCAGTTCTTC. The rearrangement uses TRBV6-1 and TRBJ2-1, with 14 bases that match TRBD2. This CDR3 spans 17 amino acids. V lost 6 bases to trimming and J lost 9 bases; unmatched junction nucleotides: 13. CDR1 and CDR2 from the germline V gene are MNHNS and SASEGT.

The V and J genes are TRBV12-3 or TRBV12-4 and TRBJ1-2; a possible D gene is TRBD1 (6 bases). V gave up 5 bases and J gave up 8 bases, with 15 bases separating them. The CDR3 has 13 amino acids. The CDR3 region has the DNA TGTGCCAGCAGTCAGCTCGGGGGGGCGGGCTACACCTTC. Protein product: CASSQLGGAGYTF.

A remark on this clonotype: A much larger clone is a single base away; this may be a read error. The gene calls are TRBV5-1 and TRBJ2-1, with D possibly TRBD2 on 6 matching bases. This CDR3 contains 14 residues. Trimming removed 2 bases from V and 10 bases from J, with 16 bases in between. Germline lookup yields CDR1 SGHRS and CDR2 YFSETQ. CDR3 residues: CASSFRGGSYEQFF. For the CDR3, the DNA is TGCGCCAGCAGCTTTCGGGGAGGCTCCTACGAGCAGTTCTTC.

A word on this clonotype: A much larger clone differs by one base, so this may be a read error. V is TRBV24-1 and J is TRBJ2-1, with TRBD2 matching over 10 bases. Near its end, the DNA agrees better with TRBJ2-7, so the J call may be wrong. The CDR3 has 18 residues. Germline-derived CDR1 and CDR2 are KGHDR and SFDVKD. Here the CDR3 DNA reads TGTGCCACCAGTGTACCAGCGGGGGGGCCTGGATCCTACAATGAGCAGTACTTC. It specifies CATSVPAGGPGSYNEQYF.

Many counts were recorded for this clonotype. The J gene is TRBJ2-3, the V gene TRBV20-1, with 9 positions matching TRBD2. The trim removed 1 base at V and 2 bases at J, leaving 10 bases unmatched. Germline CDR1 DFQATT, CDR2 SNEGSKA (reference sequence). CDR3 length equals 17 residues. The CDR3 nucleotides read TGCAGTGCTAGAGTTGCGGGGGGGCTTCGAGTCACAGATACGCAGTATTTT. This sequence encodes CSARVAGGLRVTDTQYF.

This clonotype was seen more than once but under ten times. A much more abundant neighbour one base away suggests this may be a read error. This chain links TRBV11-2 with TRBJ2-5; TRBD1 aligns across 9 bases. The CDR3 loop spans 15 amino acids. With V trimmed by 1 base and J by 11 bases, 11 bases remained unmatched. Germline V gene lookup returns CDR1 SGHAT and CDR2 FQNNGV. The CDR3 loop is CASSLGTGEGGEQYF. The CDR3 DNA sequence: TGTGCCAGCAGCTTAGGGACAGGGGAAGGGGGTGAGCAGTACTTC.

The rearrangement joins TRBV11-2 to TRBJ1-1; 7 positions agree with TRBD1. V gave up 4 bases and J gave up 1 base; unmatched junction bases: 6. Germline V lookup: CDR1 SGHAT, CDR2 FQNNGV. The CDR3 length is 15 residues. The CDR3 DNA reads as TGTGCCAGCAGCTCGACAGGGTATTCGAACACTGAAGCTTTCTTT. Amino acid sequence: CASSSTGYSNTEAFF.

This clonotype was counted a few times. The chain recombines TRBV5-1 with TRBJ1-1; 9 bases fit TRBD1. The CDR3 runs to 16 residues. CDR1 and CDR2 (germline): SGHRS, YFSETQ. Unmatched junction bases numbered 10, after V lost 4 bases and J lost 3 bases. The CDR3 protein is CASSLNDRGRYTEAFF. DNA of the CDR3: TGCGCCAGCAGCCTTAACGACAGGGGGAGATACACTGAAGCTTTCTTT.

The chain uses TRBV15 and TRBJ1-1, with D tentatively TRBD1 (6 bases). V was pared by 3 bases and J by 8 bases, with 10 bases between. CDR1 and CDR2 (germline): LNHNV, YYDKDF (reference sequence). The CDR3 loop spans 12 amino acids. CDR3 region: CATSSRGQEAFF. In nucleotides, the CDR3 is TGTGCCACCAGCAGCAGGGGCCAGGAAGCTTTCTTT.

This clonotype was seen only a few times. One base away lies a much larger clone, so this may be a sequencing read error. The chain employs TRBV7-2 and TRBJ2-7; 9 bases map to TRBD1. Germline CDR1 is SGHTA and CDR2 is FQGNSA. After removal of 6 bases from V and 7 bases from J, the junction contained 19 bases not matched to a gene. There are 17 residues in the CDR3. The CDR3 sequence: CASSLTHPGQGYNEQYF. The CDR3 DNA sequence: TGTGCCAGCAGTCTAACTCACCCGGGACAGGGATACAATGAGCAGTACTTC. The complete variable domain, with remaining parts taken from reference TRBV7-2 and TRBJ2-7, reads GAGVSQSPSNKVTEKGKDVELRCDPISGHTALYWYRQSLGQGLEFLIYFQGNSAPDKSGLPSDRFSAERTGGSVSTLTIQRTQQEDSAVYLCASSLTHPGQGYNEQYFGPGTRLTVT.

V gene TRBV7-2 combines with J gene TRBJ1-3; possibly TRBD1 for D (5 bases). The CDR3 consists of 15 residues. Germline CDR1 reads SGHTA; CDR2 reads FQGNSA. The ends were cut back, 1 base at V and 4 bases at J, with 11 bases in the middle. The CDR3 region is CASSLVRESGNTIYF. DNA of the CDR3: TGTGCCAGCAGCTTAGTCAGGGAATCCGGAAACACCATATATTTT.

For this clonotype: This clone may be a read error of a much larger clone one base away. The chain uses TRBV3-1 and TRBJ2-7; a weak D match, TRBD1 (6 bases). Germline V CDR1 and CDR2: LGHDT, YNNKEL (reference sequence). There are 16 residues in the CDR3. The CDR3 reads CANSQGDTVGRYEQYF. CDR3 nucleotide sequence: TGTGCCAACAGCCAAGGGGACACCGTGGGTCGCTACGAGCAGTACTTC.

This clonotype was observed a few times. The V and J genes are TRBV6-2 or TRBV6-3 and TRBJ2-1; D is perhaps TRBD2 (5 bases). With 7 bases removed from V and 1 base from J, the gap between germline ends came to 8 bases. The CDR3 consists of 13 residues. The germline V gene has CDR1 MNHEY and CDR2 SVGEGT. The CDR3 DNA sequence: TGTGCCAGCAACAGAGGGTCCTACAATGAGCAGTTCTTC. Translating it yields CASNRGSYNEQFF.

In this sample, this clonotype turned up many times. The chain recombines TRBV6-2 or TRBV6-3 with TRBJ1-5; D is ambiguous. The CDR3 contains 14 residues. Trimming took off 2 bases at V and 3 bases at J, with 8 bases between the two ends. From germline, CDR1 is MNHEY and CDR2 SVGEGT. This CDR3 is CASSYGSNNQPQHF. DNA for the CDR3: TGTGCCAGCAGTTACGGGTCAAACAATCAGCCCCAGCATTTT.

In its sample, this clonotype was seen many times. The CDR3 bases are TGTGCCAGCAGCCAAGATCGAAGGCGTCTCTCACCCCTCCACTTT. Translation gives CASSQDRRRLSPLHF. The chain carries TRBV3-1 and TRBJ1-6; no firm D call. Trimming left V 0 bases short and J 10 bases short, with 13 bases between. CDR1 LGHDT and CDR2 YNNKEL come from the germline V gene (reference sequence). CDR3 size: 15 residues.

This clonotype was picked up many times. The chain joins TRBV9 to TRBJ2-5; D gene ambiguous. Per germline, CDR1 SGDLS and CDR2 YYNGEE. This CDR3 contains 12 residues. V was pared by 0 bases and J by 5 bases, with 5 bases between. The CDR3 is CASSVETETQYF. The CDR3 nucleotides are TGTGCCAGCAGCGTAGAAACGGAGACCCAGTACTTC.

Turning to this clonotype: A single base separates this from a much larger clone, so it may be a read error. The rearrangement links TRBV24-1 to TRBJ2-3, with D unresolved. CDR3 length: 12 amino acids. Germline CDR1 is KGHDR and CDR2 is SFDVKD. With 4 bases removed from V and 1 base from J, the gap between germline ends came to 2 bases. This CDR3 is CATSEGTDTQYF. The DNA of the CDR3 is TGTGCCACCAGTGAAGGCACAGATACGCAGTATTTT.

This clonotype has a count of ten or more. The V call is TRBV7-9, the J call TRBJ2-1; D gene unclear. V gave up 2 bases and J gave up 2 bases, with 13 bases separating them. Per the germline V gene, CDR1 is SEHNR and CDR2 is FQNEAQ (reference sequence). The CDR3 contains 16 residues. CDR3 DNA: TGTGCCAGCAGCTTAATTGGTAAATCCACCTACAATGAGCAGTTCTTC. It is translated as CASSLIGKSTYNEQFF.

This clonotype was seen more than once but under ten times. A much bigger clone sits one base away, suggesting this may be a read error. The chain recombines TRBV6-2 or TRBV6-3 with TRBJ1-1; D gene ambiguous. The CDR3 contains 14 residues. CDR1 and CDR2 from the germline V gene are MNHEY and SVGEGT. The CDR3 bases are TGTGCCAGCAGTTACGGACGGAAGAACATTGAAGCTTTCTTT. It specifies CASSYGRKNIEAFF.

The CDR3 bases are TGTGCCAGCAGACAGACAGATCTAGCCAAAAACATTCAGTACTTC. The encoded protein is CASRQTDLAKNIQYF. V and J are TRBV12-3 or TRBV12-4 and TRBJ2-4; maybe TRBD1 (5 bases). Trimming stripped 6 bases from V and 0 bases from J, with 12 bases between. The CDR3 runs 15 residues.